Listed here are 8 T cell receptor beta chains from one sample, sequenced in a study of cytomegalovirus exposure and HLA in healthy donors. The PCR contained 60 Vbeta and 13 Jbeta primers. Sequencing used immunoSEQ multiplex PCR; TCRdb keeps in-frame clones, though not all of them. The top ten hold about 3% of the sample, which has some 140,000 clones, roughly 77% seen once. Sequenced sample: PBMCs. These receptors were taken from a female donor in good health and CMV-seronegative.

This chain joins TRBV7-3 and TRBJ2-2; TRBD2 aligns across 7 bases. The CDR3 spans 13 residues. V lost 5 bases and J lost 6; bases outside the gene matches: 3. Germline CDR1 SGHTA, CDR2 FQGTGA. The CDR3 region is CASSQSGAGELFF. CDR3 nucleotides: TGTGCCAGCAGCCAGAGCGGGGCCGGGGAGCTGTTTTTT.

As DNA, the CDR3 is TGTGCCAGCAGTTATTTAAATCGCGAGCAGTACTTC. This gives the protein CASSYLNREQYF. The chain employs TRBV11-1 and TRBJ2-7; no clear D. V lost 6 bases and J 6 bases, leaving 12 bases between the germline ends. The germline gives CDR1 SGHAT, CDR2 FQDESV (reference sequence). The CDR3 loop spans 12 amino acids.

This sequence joins TRBV10-1 and TRBJ1-1, with a possible D match to TRBD1 (5 bases). The CDR3 loop spans 17 amino acids. V was trimmed by 0 bases and J by 3 bases, leaving 17 bases between them. The germline gives CDR1 WNHNN, CDR2 SYGVQD (reference sequence). The CDR3: CASSESLPGRKDTEAFF. Written as DNA, the CDR3 is TGCGCCAGCAGTGAGTCGCTGCCAGGGCGGAAGGACACTGAAGCTTTCTTT.

The DNA for the CDR3 is TGTGCCATCAGTGGCCGTGCCAGGGGGAATAATGAAAAACTGTTTTTT. It codes for CAISGRARGNNEKLFF. The V call is TRBV10-3, the J call TRBJ1-4; the match to TRBD1 covers 7 bases. The CDR3 runs 16 residues. V shed 4 bases, J shed 4 bases, and the junction held 9 bases outside the gene matches. The germline CDR1 and CDR2 sequences are ENHRY and SYGVKD.

The V gene is TRBV15, the J gene TRBJ2-3; TRBD2 is a possible D gene (6 bases). CDR1 is LNHNV and CDR2 is YYDKDF in the germline V gene (reference sequence). With 0 bases removed from V and 4 bases from J, the gap between germline ends came to 14 bases. The CDR3 has 16 residues. The CDR3 DNA is TGTGCCACCAGCAGAGATAAGGGTTGGGGGGCAGATACGCAGTATTTT. It codes for CATSRDKGWGADTQYF.

V is TRBV30 and J is TRBJ2-7; TRBD2 aligns across 8 bases. The junction had 11 bases not matched to a gene; V was cut back by 2 bases and J by 5 bases. CDR1 is GTSNPN, CDR2 SVGIG, per germline (reference sequence). The CDR3 spans 15 residues. CDR3: CAWSNLAGGFHEQYF. The CDR3 DNA reads as TGTGCCTGGAGTAACCTCGCGGGAGGCTTTCACGAGCAGTACTTC.

CDR3 sequence: CASSPRDFTDTQYF. The CDR3 bases are TGTGCCAGCTCACCACGGGACTTCACAGATACGCAGTATTTT. The V and J genes are TRBV18 and TRBJ2-3, with D possibly being TRBD2 (6 bases). V lost 1 base, J lost 2 bases, and 7 bases lay in between. The CDR3 sequence is 14 residues long. CDR1 is KGHSH, CDR2 LQKENI, per germline.

The chain has TRBV2 and TRBJ1-4; D is perhaps TRBD1 (6 bases). CDR1 and CDR2 (germline): SNHLY, FYNNEI. This CDR3 has 19 amino acids. V was cut by 5 bases and J by 0 bases, with 22 bases left in between. CDR3 in DNA: TGTGCCAGCAGTTCGGGCTTAGTGACAGGATGGTCAACTAATGAAAAACTGTTTTTT. This translates into CASSSGLVTGWSTNEKLFF.